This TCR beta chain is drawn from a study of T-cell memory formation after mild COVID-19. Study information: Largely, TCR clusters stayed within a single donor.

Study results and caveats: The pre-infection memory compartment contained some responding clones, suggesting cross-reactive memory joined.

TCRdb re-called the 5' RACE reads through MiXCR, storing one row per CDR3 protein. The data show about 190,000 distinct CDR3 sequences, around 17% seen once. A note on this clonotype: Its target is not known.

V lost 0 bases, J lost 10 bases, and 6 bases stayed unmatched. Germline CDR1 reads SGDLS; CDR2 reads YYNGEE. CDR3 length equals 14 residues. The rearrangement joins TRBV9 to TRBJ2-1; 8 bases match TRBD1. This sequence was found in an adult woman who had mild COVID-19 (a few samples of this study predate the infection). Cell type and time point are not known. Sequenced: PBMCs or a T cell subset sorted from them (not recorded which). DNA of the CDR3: TGTGCCAGCAGCGTAGGGACAGGGTTTCGGGAGCAGTTCTTC. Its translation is CASSVGTGFREQFF.